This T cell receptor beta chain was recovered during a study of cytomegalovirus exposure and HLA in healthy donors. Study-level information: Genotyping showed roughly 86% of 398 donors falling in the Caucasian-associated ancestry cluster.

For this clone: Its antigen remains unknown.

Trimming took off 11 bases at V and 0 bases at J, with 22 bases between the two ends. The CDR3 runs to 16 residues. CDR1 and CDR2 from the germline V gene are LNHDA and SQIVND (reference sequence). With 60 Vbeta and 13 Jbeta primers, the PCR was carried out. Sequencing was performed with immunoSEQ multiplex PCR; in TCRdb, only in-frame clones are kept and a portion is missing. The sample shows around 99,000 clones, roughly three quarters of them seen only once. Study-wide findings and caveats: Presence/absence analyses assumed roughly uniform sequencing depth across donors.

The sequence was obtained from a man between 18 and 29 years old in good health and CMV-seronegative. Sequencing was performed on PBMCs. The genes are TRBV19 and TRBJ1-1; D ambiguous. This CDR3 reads CAAALRHSSLNTEAFF. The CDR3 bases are TGTGCCGCCGCACTCAGGCACAGTTCCTTGAACACTGAAGCTTTCTTT.